These 20 T cell receptor beta chains were all obtained from the same sample, sequenced in a study of blood T cell repertoires in COVID-19. TCRdb keeps only in-frame clones here, not all; method: immunoSEQ multiplex PCR. The sample has under 65,000 clones; around 70% are singletons. Sequencing was performed on peripheral blood. Source of these receptors: a woman between 70 and 85 years old with acute or convalescent COVID-19.

The chain has TRBV6-5 and TRBJ1-2; perhaps TRBD1 as D (5 bases). CDR3 length: 15 residues. Germline assignment: CDR1 MNHEY and CDR2 SVGAGI. The V end lost 5 bases, the J end lost 4 bases, and 17 bases lay between the germline ends. The CDR3 bases are TGTGCCAGCAGTACGATAGGGGTGGGAGGCTATGGCTACACCTTC. Its protein product is CASSTIGVGGYGYTF.

The V and J genes are TRBV5-6 and TRBJ1-2; no definite D call. The V gene lost 4 bases and the J gene lost 4 bases, with 11 bases spanning the gap. This CDR3 has 13 amino acids. Germline CDR1 SGHDT, CDR2 YYEEEE. This CDR3 is CASSRFGSYGYTF. DNA for the CDR3: TGTGCCAGCAGCCGTTTTGGGAGCTATGGCTACACCTTC.

CDR3 sequence: CASGRGTEAFF. In nucleotides, the CDR3 is TGTGCCAGCGGTAGAGGAACTGAAGCTTTCTTT. The J gene is TRBJ1-1, the V gene TRBV6-5; unclear D gene. V was pared by 8 bases and J by 5 bases, with 9 bases between. Per germline, CDR1 MNHEY and CDR2 SVGAGI. CDR3 length: 11 residues.

The chain couples TRBV21-1 to TRBJ1-1; TRBD1, the table's D call, lacks a check against the DNA. TRBV21-1 is described as a pseudogene. There are 16 residues in the CDR3. CDR3 in DNA: TGTGCCAGCAGCAAAGGGGCAGGACAAATGAACACTGAAGCTTTCTTT. Encoded protein: CASSKGAGQMNTEAFF.

This chain uses TRBV7-9 with TRBJ1-1, with D possibly being TRBD1 (5 bases). V was pared by 5 bases and J by 1 base, with 14 bases between. The CDR3 totals 15 residues. CDR1 and CDR2 (germline): SEHNR, FQNEAQ (reference sequence). CDR3 nucleotides: TGTGCCAGCAGCCCACTGAGGGACTGGAACACTGAAGCTTTCTTT. This gives the protein CASSPLRDWNTEAFF.

This sequence joins TRBV7-3 and TRBJ2-3, with a possible D match to TRBD2 (7 bases). Deletions cut 5 bases from V and 4 bases from J, with 22 bases between. The CDR3 extends over 17 amino acids. CDR1 is SGHTA, CDR2 FQGTGA, per germline. CDR3 DNA sequence: TGTGCCAGCAGCCTAAACCCCGGAAGGGGGGGGGCAGATACGCAGTATTTT. Protein: CASSLNPGRGGADTQYF.

The sample holds a few counts of this clone. The V and J genes are TRBV7-9 and TRBJ1-5; maybe TRBD1 (5 bases). The V end lost 1 base, the J end lost 6 bases, and 10 bases lay between the germline ends. This CDR3 comprises 14 residues. Germline V gene sequence: CDR1 SEHNR, CDR2 FQNEAQ (reference sequence). CDR3 in amino acids: CASSLVGAPQPQHF. The CDR3 coding sequence is TGTGCCAGCAGCTTAGTAGGGGCCCCTCAGCCCCAGCATTTT.

The CDR3: CASCSRWGSYGYTF. The CDR3, as DNA: TGTGCCAGCTGCTCTAGGTGGGGCTCCTATGGCTACACCTTC. The chain links TRBV27 to TRBJ1-2, with a possible D match to TRBD1 (5 bases). The CDR3 length is 14 residues. V lost 8 bases and J 4 bases, leaving 17 bases between the germline ends. Germline V gene data show CDR1 as MNHEY and CDR2 as SMNVEV (reference sequence).

The J gene is TRBJ1-1, the V gene TRBV7-8, with D uncertain. Trimming removed 1 base at V and 1 base at J, with 7 bases between. CDR1 and CDR2 (germline): SGHVS, FQNEAQ. There are 14 residues in the CDR3. The CDR3, as DNA: TGTGCCAGCAGCTTAGACCGGGAGAACACTGAAGCTTTCTTT. Its translation: CASSLDRENTEAFF. The whole variable domain, remainder taken from reference TRBV7-8 and TRBJ1-1, is GAGVSQSPRYKVAKRGQDVALRCDPISGHVSLFWYQQALGQGPEFLTYFQNEAQLDKSGLPSDRFFAERPEGSVSTLKIQRTQQEDSAVYLCASSLDRENTEAFFGQGTRLTVV.

The chain employs TRBV4-2 and TRBJ1-2; TRBD1 agrees at 12 bases. CDR1 is LGHNA, CDR2 YNFKEQ, per germline. The V gene end was trimmed by 6 bases and the J gene end by 8 bases; junction bases not matched to a gene: 10. This CDR3 region has 15 residues. The CDR3 is CASSSPGTGGWGYTF. The CDR3 DNA is TGTGCCAGCAGTAGTCCCGGGACAGGGGGCTGGGGCTACACCTTC.

This sequence joins TRBV6-5 and TRBJ2-7; D unresolved. Germline values: CDR1 MNHEY, CDR2 SVGAGI. Trimming took off 6 bases at V and 3 bases at J, with 9 bases between the two ends. The CDR3 spans 12 residues. CDR3: CASRNDFYEQYF. For the CDR3, the DNA is TGTGCCAGCAGAAACGACTTCTACGAGCAGTACTTC.

This clone was seen a handful of times. V usage is TRBV21-1 and J usage is TRBJ2-7; the table gives TRBD2 as D, unverified against the DNA. TRBV21-1 is assigned pseudogene status. The CDR3 length is 16 residues. The CDR3 here is CASSKSPSGGPYEQYV. CDR3 DNA sequence: TGTGCCAGCAGCAAAAGCCCCAGCGGGGGGCCCTACGAGCAGTACGTC.

In this sample, this clone turned up once. V is TRBV5-1 and J is TRBJ1-4, with TRBD1 identical over 7 bases. CDR1 and CDR2 from the germline V gene are SGHRS and YFSETQ. V was pared by 4 bases and J by 2 bases, with 8 bases of the junction left unmatched. CDR3 length equals 16 residues. The CDR3 spells CASSPEGAKTNEKLFF. The DNA of the CDR3 is TGCGCCAGCAGCCCGGAGGGGGCGAAGACTAATGAAAAACTGTTTTTT.

The CDR3 sequence is CAFMRRGGDTGELFF. The CDR3 nucleotides are TGTGCCTTCATGAGGCGGGGGGGTGACACCGGGGAGCTGTTTTTT. The V and J genes are TRBV2 and TRBJ2-2, with TRBD2 identical over 9 bases. J lost 3 bases, V lost 11 bases, and 10 bases had no gene match. Germline loops: CDR1 SNHLY, CDR2 FYNNEI. CDR3 length equals 15 residues. Using reference TRBV2 and TRBJ2-2 for the parts outside the CDR3, the full variable domain is EPEVTQTPSHQVTQMGQEVILRCVPISNHLYFYWYRQILGQKVEFLVSFYNNEISEKSEIFDDQFSVERPDGSNFTLKIRSTKLEDSAMYFCAFMRRGGDTGELFFGEGSRLTVL.

This chain links TRBV19 with TRBJ2-1; 8 nucleotides line up with TRBD2. The length of the CDR3 is 15 residues. Unmatched junction bases numbered 6, after V lost 1 base and J lost 7 bases. CDR1 is LNHDA and CDR2 is SQIVND in the germline V gene (reference sequence). CDR3 nucleotide sequence: TGTGCCAGTAGTATAGTTGGCGGGGGGAGGAATGAGCAGTTCTTC. Protein sequence: CASSIVGGGRNEQFF.

This clone was seen only a few times. J is TRBJ2-2 and V is TRBV5-1; 8 bases are a match to TRBD2. Trimming cost V 4 bases and J 5 bases; bases outside gene matches: 7. The CDR3 extends over 15 amino acids. The germline CDR1 and CDR2 sequences are SGHRS and YFSETQ. CDR3 sequence: CASSTGGAGTGELFF. The CDR3, as DNA: TGCGCCAGCAGCACCGGGGGGGCCGGGACCGGGGAGCTGTTTTTT.

V and J are TRBV5-6 and TRBJ2-5; D uncertain. The V and J ends lost 4 bases and 1 base respectively, with 11 bases between them. Germline CDR1 SGHDT, CDR2 YYEEEE. The CDR3 sequence is 14 residues long. For the CDR3, the DNA is TGTGCCAGCAGCCTGAGGCCGACCCAAGAGACCCAGTACTTC. This codes for CASSLRPTQETQYF.

The genes are TRBV5-1 and TRBJ2-1; 7 bases align to TRBD1. The CDR3 covers 13 residues. V was pared by 1 base and J by 8 bases, with 3 bases of the junction left unmatched. Germline V lookup: CDR1 SGHRS, CDR2 YFSETQ. The CDR3 sequence is CASSLNRGYEQFF. Here the CDR3 DNA reads TGCGCCAGCAGCTTGAACAGGGGTTATGAGCAGTTCTTC.

The chain has TRBV3-1 (or the pseudogene TRBV3-2) and TRBJ1-1, with 7 positions matching TRBD1. Trimming at V came to 4 bases and at J to 0 bases, leaving 8 bases not matched to a gene. The CDR3 length is 16 residues. Germline V lookup: CDR1 LGHDT, CDR2 YNNKEL (reference sequence). The DNA for the CDR3 is TGTGCCAGCAGCCGCCGGGGGGGACAGTTGAACACTGAAGCTTTCTTT. Translating gives CASSRRGGQLNTEAFF.

The genes are TRBV11-3 and TRBJ2-1; 10 positions match TRBD1. The CDR3 spans 15 residues. The trim removed 1 base at V and 5 bases at J, leaving 2 bases unmatched. CDR1 SGHNT and CDR2 YENEEA come from the germline V gene. The CDR3 DNA is TGTGCCAGCAGCTTAGGACAGGGGGCAAACAATGAGCAGTTCTTC. This encodes CASSLGQGANNEQFF.